This T cell receptor (beta chain) was sequenced for a study of control samples from healthy donors and cancer patients (dated by TCRdb to 2019 to 2021). The junction carries 15 bases between V and J, which are trimmed by 3 bases and 0 bases respectively. The CDR3 spans 17 residues, from the cysteine through the phenylalanine. This entry keeps only the CDR3 DNA: 51 bases, framed from base 1. Looking up the germline V gene yields CDR1 KGHSH and CDR2 LQKENI. In the case of this clone: Which antigen it targets is not known. The input lacks base qualities; no much larger clone sits a single base away.

The library was made by the immunoSEQ multiplex PCR assay. This is the immuneACCESS table as TCRdb keeps it, with only in-frame sequences that have V and J called. A part of the clones is gone; compared with another copy, unresolved V genes explain less than half, and the rest is unexplained. This sample gives over 110,000 clones in total; around nine tenths of them show up just once. The ten biggest clones cover 8.7% of the sample. This TCR derives from a woman younger than 45 in good health. Here the chain combines TRBV18 and TRBJ2-1; the D gene is perhaps TRBD1, on 5 matching bases. The sample comprised blood. The nucleotide sequence is TGTGCCAGCTCACCGAGACAGATGCCTTCCTCCTACAATGAGCAGTTCTTC. Translated, it gives CASSPRQMPSSYNEQFF.